This entry concerns a single T cell receptor (beta chain). Its target is not known. Blood sampling took place at baseline, cycle 4 day 1, and cycle 7 day 1. The data originate from a study of OX40 agonist ivuxolimab in advanced cancers. Study details: Earlier anti-PD-1, anti-PD-L1 or anti-CTLA-4 therapy was permitted; 40% had received some.

Points from the study as a whole: In the 0.1-3.0 mg/kg groups, partial responders showed among the lowest expansion. CD4+ and CD8+ blood T cells expanded clonally by week 6 at 0.1 to 3.0 mg/kg.

The germline gives CDR1 MDHEN, CDR2 SYDVKM. The CDR3 is made up of 19 amino acids. V lost 0 bases and J lost 3; bases outside the gene matches: 12. Using immunoSEQ multiplex PCR, the repertoire was profiled, and TCRdb retains in-frame clones only, with some absent. The repertoire holds more than 40,000 clones, with about 77% as singletons. Specimen: CD4+ or CD8+ T cells sorted from blood, collected in a trial of the OX40 agonist ivuxolimab. The sequence came from an adult with an advanced solid tumor such as melanoma, head and neck, liver or kidney cancer. This chain joins TRBV28 and TRBJ2-1; 9 bases line up with TRBD2. DNA of the CDR3: TGTGCCAGCAGTTTATGGAGGCTAGCGGGACCCCGTATCTACAATGAGCAGTTCTTC. Translated, it gives CASSLWRLAGPRIYNEQFF.